This TCR beta chain stems from a study of shared clonotypes between healthy human individuals. Turning to the study itself: Every donor yielded three CD4 naive, three CD4 memory, two CD8 naive and one CD8 memory plate.

V was shortened by 0 bases and J by 7 bases, with 16 bases between the two germline ends. Germline-derived CDR1 and CDR2 are MNHEY and SMNVEV (reference sequence). The CDR3 is made up of 16 amino acids. The study ran the assay at deep level. In replicate PCRs of sorted subsets, roughly 190 ng DNA, approximately 30,000 T cell genomes, was used. Here immunoSEQ multiplex PCR was the method, and the copy in TCRdb shows in-frame clones only, minus some. The sample contains over 950,000 clones, 70% to 85% of which appear only once. Partitioning of CD4+ cells yielded a CD45RA+ naive subset and a CD45RA-negative memory subset.

The chain joins TRBV27 to TRBJ1-5; maybe TRBD1 (5 bases). The sequenced material came from memory CD4+ T cells from PBMCs. The subset here: CD45RA-negative fraction. The TCR originated in a man aged 18 to 35 in good health. Some clones in this sample may be carry-over from other donors' samples. The CDR3 is CASSLSGLGRRQPQHF. In DNA, the CDR3 is TGTGCCAGCAGTTTATCGGGTCTGGGGCGGAGGCAGCCCCAGCATTTT.